The rows below give T cell receptor beta chains drawn from one sample of a study of shared clonotypes between healthy human individuals. Measured with immunoSEQ multiplex PCR; TCRdb has only the in-frame clones, and not every one. The repertoire holds more than 2 million clones, with 95% as singletons. The sample comprised naive CD4+ T cells sorted from blood. The source of these receptors is a man aged 18 to 35 in good health. CDR3s include the opening cysteine and the closing phenylalanine or tryptophan.

>TRBV5-1|TRBJ1-4
CASSPRGLNEKLFF
>TRBV30|TRBJ2-2
CAWSWQFGGELFF
>TRBV6-6|TRBJ2-3
CASSRGTTADTQYF
>TRBV5-1|TRBJ1-1
CASSRDTLNTEAFF
>TRBV29-1|TRBJ2-1
CSVVRDTQVNEQFF
>TRBV18|TRBJ2-3
CASSLAGTDTQYF
>TRBV6-1|TRBJ1-1
CASSPGTVNTEAFF
>TRBV9|TRBJ1-2
CASSTGTAVYGYTF
>TRBV6-1|TRBJ2-3
CASSAQAGVTDTQYF
>TRBV6-4|TRBJ1-2
CASRRETGTYGYTF
>TRBV23-1|TRBJ2-7
CASSPTGRRSLYEQYF
>TRBV9|TRBJ1-4
CASSPRGVANEKLFF
>TRBV2|TRBJ2-3
CASAGQGTDTQYF
>TRBV5-4|TRBJ1-6
CASSWADDYNSPLHF
>TRBV11-2|TRBJ2-3
CASSRGLSTDTQYF
>TRBV9|TRBJ2-1
CASSFQTGGDEQFF
>TRBV6-5|TRBJ1-1
CASRTGTENTEAFF